Described below is a single T cell receptor beta chain sequence and its context. The data originate from a study of blood T cell repertoires in COVID-19. For the study at large: Sites in the United States, Italy and Spain provided acute and convalescent COVID-19 samples.

The J segment lost 4 bases and the V segment lost 4 bases, leaving 6 bases of the junction unmatched. CDR3 length: 14 residues. CDR1 is LNHDA and CDR2 is SQIVND in the germline V gene (reference sequence). The method was immunoSEQ multiplex PCR; TCRdb's version includes in-frame clones alone and lacks a portion of them. Of 410,000 or so clones in the sample, roughly 90% were seen once. The source is a woman between 40 and 55 years old with COVID-19, enrolled during active disease. This rearrangement joins TRBV19 to TRBJ1-2; TRBD1 agrees at 7 bases. Sequences were obtained from peripheral blood. CDR3 sequence reads: CASSTQTGLYGYTF. CDR3 bases: TGTGCCAGTAGTACTCAGACAGGGCTCTATGGCTACACCTTC.